The T cell receptor (beta chain) under discussion was sequenced for a study of shared clonotypes between healthy human individuals. The wider study: Aged 18 to 49, the donors were two women and three men.

Only in-frame clones appear in the TCRdb table, and some are missing; sequencing was by immunoSEQ multiplex PCR. The profile shows about 2.2 million clones, roughly 91% of them singletons. This CDR3 spans 15 amino acids. Per the germline V gene, CDR1 is SGDLS and CDR2 is YYNGEE. V lost 2 bases, J lost 8 bases, and 6 bases stayed unmatched. Naive CD8 cells, CD45RO-negative and positively selected for CCR7, excluded terminally differentiated effector memory CD45RA+ cells. The sample comprised naive CD8+ T cells from PBMCs. This receptor was identified in a man younger than 30 in good health. Some clones in this sample may be carry-over from other donors' samples. The chain couples TRBV9 to TRBJ2-1, with TRBD2 identical over 11 bases. The CDR3 region is CASSVSGTSGYEQFF. The CDR3 DNA sequence: TGTGCCAGCAGCGTGTCCGGGACTAGCGGCTATGAGCAGTTCTTC.